These 5 T cell receptor beta chains share one sample of origin, sequenced in a study of patients and donors after allogeneic stem cell transplantation. MiXCR was run by TCRdb on the RT-PCR reads, yielding one entry per CDR3 protein. The repertoire consists of approximately 29,000 distinct CDR3 sequences, with around 35% occurring once and the leading ten covering more than 65%. Sequencing was performed on blood, either unsorted or a sorted T cell fraction (not recorded which). The receptors come from a human donor who was either an allogeneic HSCT recipient or a stem cell or donor lymphocyte infusion donor (not recorded which). It is not recorded whose cells these are; they may come from a transplant donor.

This clonotype was seen at least ten times. This chain uses TRBV4-3 with TRBJ1-1; D call uncertain. Trimming took 4 bases from V and 3 from J, leaving 9 bases between them. The CDR3 has 13 residues. CDR1 LGHNA and CDR2 YSLEER come from the germline V gene. CDR3 bases: TGCGCCAGCAGCCCAGATTGGGACACTGAAGCTTTCTTT. Its protein product is CASSPDWDTEAFF.

The rearrangement uses TRBV9 and TRBJ2-7, with TRBD1 matching 7 bases. Per germline, CDR1 SGDLS and CDR2 YYNGEE. The CDR3 covers 13 residues. With 7 bases clipped from V and 3 bases from J, the junction kept 7 bases outside the gene matches. CDR3 DNA: TGTGCCAGCGGACAGGATCCGGACTACGAGCAGTACTTC. Protein: CASGQDPDYEQYF. Full variable domain (outside the CDR3, taken from reference TRBV9 and TRBJ2-7): DSGVTQTPKHLITATGQRVTLRCSPRSGDLSVYWYQQSLDQGLQFLIQYYNGEERAKGNILERFSAQQFPDLHSELNLSSLELGDSALYFCASGQDPDYEQYFGPGTRLTVT.

This clonotype was recorded a few times. The chain couples TRBV5-5 to TRBJ2-5; D gene unclear. The V end was cut by 0 bases, the J end by 5 bases, with 5 bases between. CDR1 is SGHKS and CDR2 is YYEKEE in the germline V gene (reference sequence). This CDR3 contains 12 residues. This CDR3 reads CASSLAGETQYF. The CDR3 DNA reads TGTGCCAGCAGCTTGGCCGGGGAGACCCAGTACTTC.

This clonotype has ten or more counts. The rearrangement links TRBV12-3 or TRBV12-4 to TRBJ1-4; unclear D gene. V lost 6 bases, J lost 8 bases, and 16 bases lay in between. This CDR3 contains 14 residues. CDR3 protein: CASSKGRLGEKLFF. DNA of the CDR3: TGTGCCAGCAGCAAGGGAAGATTGGGAGAAAAACTGTTTTTT.

The rearrangement uses TRBV7-2 and TRBJ1-1, with 8 bases that match TRBD1. From germline, CDR1 is SGHTA and CDR2 FQGNSA. After removal of 5 bases from V and 5 bases from J, the junction contained 16 bases not matched to a gene. This CDR3 region has 17 residues. CDR3 protein: CASSPQRAGGAGTEAFF. The CDR3 region has the DNA TGTGCCAGCAGCCCCCAGCGGGCAGGGGGCGCGGGGACTGAAGCTTTCTTT.